This is a list of T cell receptor beta chains from one sample in a study of radiation and T cells in renal cell carcinoma. Clones were read by immunoSEQ multiplex PCR, and TCRdb kept only the in-frame ones, dropping some. The sample lists around 15,000 clones, approximately 50% seen once, with approximately 12% in the top ten. Source: tumor tissue, taken from a patient whose treatment was nephrectomy without radiotherapy. The receptors shown here come from a middle-aged man with renal cell carcinoma. CDR3s include the opening cysteine and the closing phenylalanine or tryptophan.

V	J	CDR3
TRBV6-1	TRBJ1-1	CASSEEMVNTEAFF
TRBV30	TRBJ2-2	CACGTGGTGELFF
TRBV7-9	TRBJ2-7	CASSLVGTSSYEQYF
TRBV6-1	TRBJ1-6	CASFGGTVTLPLHF
TRBV9	TRBJ1-6	CASSYTQGLGNSPLHF
TRBV6-1	TRBJ2-2	CASSRDRANTGELFF
TRBV6-1	TRBJ1-2	CASSERTQVYYGYTF
TRBV6-1	TRBJ2-3	CASSEIRGGTDTQYF
TRBV6-1	TRBJ1-5	CATGTGDNQPQHF
TRBV7-2	TRBJ2-7	CASSFGTEYYEQYF
TRBV9	TRBJ2-3	CASSRATDTQYF
TRBV29-1	TRBJ2-3	CSVEGRSTDTQYF
TRBV5-4	TRBJ2-4	CASSLEGWGKNIQYF
TRBV2	TRBJ1-3	CASRGGGSGNTIYF
TRBV11-2	TRBJ2-1	CASSLVRPTGGYEQFF
TRBV14	TRBJ1-2	CASSQGWLRGYTF
TRBV30	TRBJ1-5	CAWSRGGNNQPQHF
TRBV11-1	TRBJ2-1	CASSLGTGVTYNEQFF
TRBV10-3	TRBJ2-7	CAISEEVQRGREQYF
TRBV19	TRBJ1-2	CASSIDLVTGTNYGYTF
TRBV2	TRBJ2-7	CATKNLGTGNYEQYF
TRBV6-4	TRBJ2-1	CASSPRDSERNEQFF